The 32 T cell receptor beta chains in this list originate from one sample, sequenced in a study of blood T cell repertoires in COVID-19 (dated by TCRdb to the early 2020s). Receptor amplification or capture employed the immunoSEQ multiplex PCR assay. Sourced from immuneACCESS, this table was stored by TCRdb with only in-frame sequences that have V and J called. A share of the clones is absent; for the studies checked, an unresolved V gene accounts for under half, and the remainder has no known explanation. In all, the sample holds 190,000 or so clones, and around 86% of those were seen once. Clones ranked in the top ten supply less than 3% of the sample. The sample comprised peripheral blood. These receptors were obtained from a man in his forties with active or convalescent COVID-19.

The chain is built from TRBV25-1 and TRBJ2-7; 10 nucleotides match TRBD1. The CDR3 extends over 14 amino acids. CDR1 and CDR2 (germline): MGHDK, SYGVNS. The J segment lost 5 bases and the V segment lost 6 bases, leaving 7 bases of the junction unmatched. CDR3 sequence reads: CASRPRTGGHEQYF. CDR3 sequence (DNA): TGTGCCAGCAGACCCCGGACAGGGGGGCACGAGCAGTACTTC.

The chain is built from TRBV9 and TRBJ1-4, with D uncertain. The CDR3 sequence is 15 residues long. Trimming removed 0 bases at V and 6 bases at J, with 12 bases between. From germline, CDR1 is SGDLS and CDR2 YYNGEE. For the CDR3, the DNA is TGTGCCAGCAGCGTAGAGGCCAGCGGTTATGAAAAACTGTTTTTT. Amino acid sequence: CASSVEASGYEKLFF.

This clone has just a few counts. The chain combines TRBV5-4 with TRBJ2-5, with D perhaps TRBD1 (6 bases). Per germline, CDR1 SGHNT and CDR2 YYREEE (reference sequence). With 4 bases removed from V and 2 bases from J, the gap between germline ends came to 15 bases. The CDR3 runs 15 residues. CDR3 in DNA: TGTGCCAGCAGCAGCCGGGCTCAGGGGCAAGAGACCCAGTACTTC. As protein: CASSSRAQGQETQYF. Based on the CDR3 plus reference TRBV5-4 and TRBJ2-5, the full variable domain is ETGVTQSPTHLIKTRGQQVTLRCSSQSGHNTVSWYQQALGQGPQFIFQYYREEENGRGNFPPRFSGLQFPNYSSELNVNALELDDSALYLCASSSRAQGQETQYFGPGTRLLVL.

The gene calls are TRBV11-2 and TRBJ2-3; D ambiguous. Germline CDR1 is SGHAT and CDR2 is FQNNGV. V lost 5 bases and J 2 bases, leaving 8 bases between the germline ends. The CDR3 is 13 residues long. CDR3 nucleotides: TGTGCCAGCAGCGCCGGGTCCACAGATACGCAGTATTTT. Amino acid sequence: CASSAGSTDTQYF.

The V call is TRBV5-1, the J call TRBJ2-2; a weak D match, TRBD2 (6 bases). Trimming stripped 0 bases from V and 1 base from J, with 13 bases between. This CDR3 contains 17 residues. Germline V gene sequence: CDR1 SGHRS, CDR2 YFSETQ. CDR3 sequence: CASSLAERGLNTGELFF. DNA of the CDR3: TGCGCCAGCAGCTTGGCCGAGAGGGGACTGAACACCGGGGAGCTGTTTTTT. Using reference TRBV5-1 and TRBJ2-2 for the parts outside the CDR3, the full variable domain is KAGVTQTPRYLIKTRGQQVTLSCSPISGHRSVSWYQQTPGQGLQFLFEYFSETQRNKGNFPGRFSGRQFSNSRSEMNVSTLELGDSALYLCASSLAERGLNTGELFFGEGSRLTVL.

J is TRBJ1-6 and V is TRBV19; D gene ambiguous. Germline V CDR1 and CDR2: LNHDA, SQIVND (reference sequence). The CDR3 is made up of 17 amino acids. V dropped 3 bases and J dropped 1 base, with 13 bases sitting between them. The CDR3 reads CASSIDGERSYNSPLHF. CDR3 coding DNA: TGTGCCAGTAGTATCGACGGGGAAAGGTCCTATAATTCACCCCTCCACTTT.

This chain joins TRBV14 and TRBJ2-2, with D hard to call. Germline CDR1 SGHDN, CDR2 FVKESK. The CDR3 runs 13 residues. Trimming removed 2 bases at V and 4 bases at J, with 5 bases between. The CDR3 DNA sequence: TGTGCCAGCAGCCAATTCTTCACCGGGGAGCTGTTTTTT. It encodes CASSQFFTGELFF.

The V gene is TRBV4-1, the J gene TRBJ1-2; 7 nucleotides match TRBD1. CDR3 length equals 15 residues. Germline assignment: CDR1 MGHRA and CDR2 YSYEKL. J gave up 6 bases and V 4 bases, and 11 bases lay outside the gene matches. Here the CDR3 reads CASSPSQGVIDGYTF. In DNA form, the CDR3 reads TGCGCCAGCAGCCCTAGCCAGGGGGTTATAGATGGCTACACCTTC.

The chain carries TRBV11-2 and TRBJ2-7; D unclear. The CDR3 extends over 15 amino acids. Between the trimmed V and J ends, which lost 1 base and 7 bases, there was a span of 17 bases. Germline loops: CDR1 SGHAT, CDR2 FQNNGV. The chain's CDR3 is CASSLVGGTVGEQYF. In DNA, the CDR3 is TGTGCCAGCAGCTTAGTTGGCGGTACGGTAGGAGAGCAGTACTTC.

The genes are TRBV30 and TRBJ1-3; D gene ambiguous. The germline V gene has CDR1 GTSNPN and CDR2 SVGIG (reference sequence). V was pared by 2 bases and J by 1 base, with 3 bases between. This CDR3 has 12 residues. The CDR3 coding sequence is TGTGCCTGGAGTACTTCTGGAAACACCATATATTTT. It yields the protein CAWSTSGNTIYF. Based on the CDR3 plus reference TRBV30 and TRBJ1-3, the full variable domain is SQTIHQWPATLVQPVGSPLSLECTVEGTSNPNLYWYRQAAGRGLQLLFYSVGIGQISSEVPQNLSASRPQDRQFILSSKKLLLSDSGFYLCAWSTSGNTIYFGEGSWLTVV.

V gene TRBV2 combines with J gene TRBJ2-7; D is unclear. Looked up from germline, CDR1 is SNHLY and CDR2 is FYNNEI. The V end was cut by 4 bases, the J end by 3 bases, with 7 bases between. The CDR3 is 12 residues long. CDR3 protein: CASSVRFYEQYF. CDR3 bases: TGTGCCAGCAGTGTTCGGTTCTACGAGCAGTACTTC.

The rearrangement joins TRBV7-3 to TRBJ2-5, with no clear D. Trimming removed 4 bases at V and 2 bases at J, with 2 bases between. CDR3 length: 11 residues. From germline, CDR1 is SGHTA and CDR2 FQGTGA. CDR3 loop: CASSSQETQYF. The CDR3, as DNA: TGTGCCAGCAGCTCTCAAGAGACCCAGTACTTC.

The chain employs TRBV27 and TRBJ2-1; TRBD2 agrees at 8 bases. V trimming: 4 bases; J trimming: 6 bases; junction bases outside the gene matches: 11. Looked up from germline, CDR1 is MNHEY and CDR2 is SMNVEV (reference sequence). There are 16 residues in the CDR3. The CDR3 here is CASSSFSGGVINEQFF. The CDR3 DNA reads as TGTGCCAGCAGTTCCTTCAGCGGGGGAGTGATCAATGAGCAGTTCTTC.

This clone showed up just once. V is TRBV10-1 and J is TRBJ2-6; D ambiguous. Germline CDR1 reads WNHNN; CDR2 reads SYGVQD (reference sequence). The ends were cut back, 3 bases at V and 2 bases at J, with 2 bases in the middle. The CDR3 is made up of 13 amino acids. The CDR3 DNA sequence: TGCGCCAGCAGTGATACTGGGGCCAACGTCCTGACTTTC. It codes for CASSDTGANVLTF.

The rearrangement uses TRBV18 and TRBJ1-3; D gene ambiguous. V was shortened by 2 bases and J by 3 bases, with 8 bases between the two germline ends. Germline CDR1 and CDR2: KGHSH and LQKENI. This CDR3 contains 14 residues. The CDR3, as DNA: TGTGCCAGCTCACCAAGCAGACTTGGAAACACCATATATTTT. This sequence encodes CASSPSRLGNTIYF.

The chain is built from TRBV6-2 or TRBV6-3 and TRBJ2-1; D is perhaps TRBD1 (5 bases). This CDR3 comprises 13 residues. V gave up 6 bases and J gave up 6 bases, with 12 bases separating them. Germline CDR1 is MNHEY and CDR2 is SVGEGT. The CDR3 here is CASSHGQINEQFF. CDR3 nucleotide sequence: TGTGCCAGCAGCCACGGACAAATCAATGAGCAGTTCTTC.

The CDR3, as DNA: TGTGCCAGCAGCGTGGCTTTCTCAAACACCATATATTTT. It is translated as CASSVAFSNTIYF. This chain links TRBV9 with TRBJ1-3; D uncertain. V lost 2 bases to trimming and J lost 6 bases, with 9 bases between them. The CDR3 length is 13 residues. CDR1 and CDR2 from the germline V gene are SGDLS and YYNGEE. Full variable domain (remainder filled in from reference TRBV9 and TRBJ1-3): DSGVTQTPKHLITATGQRVTLRCSPRSGDLSVYWYQQSLDQGLQFLIQYYNGEERAKGNILERFSAQQFPDLHSELNLSSLELGDSALYFCASSVAFSNTIYFGEGSWLTVV.

The V and J genes are TRBV27 and TRBJ2-5; TRBD1 agrees at 8 bases. Trimming at V came to 0 bases and at J to 3 bases, leaving 6 bases not matched to a gene. CDR1 and CDR2 (germline): MNHEY, SMNVEV (reference sequence). This CDR3 has 16 amino acids. The CDR3 coding sequence is TGTGCCAGCAGTTTATCGTCCGGACAGGGTGAAGAGACCCAGTACTTC. It yields the protein CASSLSSGQGEETQYF.

The chain links TRBV11-1 to TRBJ2-7; unclear D gene. In germline, CDR1 is SGHAT, CDR2 FQDESV (reference sequence). CDR3 length: 12 amino acids. Trimming left V 5 bases short and J 3 bases short, with 8 bases between. The CDR3 region has the DNA TGTGCCAGCAGCCCCGACAACTACGAGCAGTACTTC. It yields the protein CASSPDNYEQYF.

This chain joins TRBV2 and TRBJ2-7; D remains ambiguous. V was trimmed by 4 bases and J by 1 base, leaving 8 bases between them. Germline V gene data show CDR1 as SNHLY and CDR2 as FYNNEI. This CDR3 comprises 13 residues. This chain's CDR3 is CASSVGFSYEQYF. CDR3 nucleotide sequence: TGTGCCAGCAGTGTCGGGTTTTCCTACGAGCAGTACTTC.

V gene TRBV4-1 combines with J gene TRBJ2-1; D is possibly TRBD2 (5 bases). The CDR3 totals 16 residues. Germline V gene lookup returns CDR1 MGHRA and CDR2 YSYEKL. V shed 0 bases and J shed 10 bases, with 19 bases lying between them. The CDR3 region has the DNA TGCGCCAGCAGCCAAGAATTGGGAGTGGGGTCAAGGGAGCAGTTCTTC. Translation: CASSQELGVGSREQFF.

Worth noting for this clone: One end of the junction does not line up with germline, which may come from a read error. V usage is TRBV19 and J usage is TRBJ2-7; the D gene is possibly TRBD1 (6 bases). CDR1 is LNHDA and CDR2 is SQIVND in the germline V gene (reference sequence). The CDR3 is 15 amino acids. Here the CDR3 reads CASSLDIGDTYEQYF. In DNA form, the CDR3 reads TGTGCCAGTAGTCTAGACATCGGGGACACCTACGAGCAGTACTTC.

The rearrangement joins TRBV27 to TRBJ1-1; TRBD1 is a possible D gene (5 bases). Trimming took off 5 bases at V and 4 bases at J, with 14 bases between the two ends. This CDR3 is 14 amino acids long. Germline V lookup: CDR1 MNHEY, CDR2 SMNVEV (reference sequence). The CDR3 sequence is CASSSFVGGTEAFF. The CDR3 DNA follows: TGTGCCAGCAGTAGTTTTGTGGGGGGCACTGAAGCTTTCTTT.

This clone occurred once. The genes are TRBV4-3 and TRBJ2-3, with 12 bases matching TRBD2. The length of the CDR3 is 18 residues. The junction had 10 bases not matched to a gene; V was cut back by 0 bases and J by 6 bases. Germline V gene lookup returns CDR1 LGHNA and CDR2 YSLEER. DNA of the CDR3: TGCGCCAGCAGCCAAGATCCTAGCGGGGGGGCAGAATCCGATACGCAGTATTTT. This encodes CASSQDPSGGAESDTQYF.

This clone occurred once. The chain combines TRBV9 with TRBJ2-6; D might be TRBD1 (7 bases). Trimming took 3 bases from V and 2 from J, leaving 9 bases between them. The length of the CDR3 is 15 residues. The germline V gene encodes CDR1 SGDLS and CDR2 YYNGEE. The CDR3 sequence is CASSGGTAGANVLTF. The CDR3 nucleotides read TGTGCCAGCAGCGGCGGGACAGCTGGGGCCAACGTCCTGACTTTC.

This clone has only one observation. The V gene is TRBV18, the J gene TRBJ1-1; D is possibly TRBD1 (6 bases). The CDR3 length is 13 residues. V lost 2 bases, J lost 5 bases, and 9 bases lay in between. Germline assignment: CDR1 KGHSH and CDR2 LQKENI. DNA for the CDR3: TGTGCCAGCTCACCAGGGGGCCGGACTGAAGCTTTCTTT. The encoded protein is CASSPGGRTEAFF.

The chain is built from TRBV11-2 and TRBJ2-3; 7 nucleotides align to TRBD2. Germline CDR1 reads SGHAT; CDR2 reads FQNNGV. The ends lost 1 base at V and 1 base at J; junction bases unmatched: 5. The CDR3 runs 16 residues. Here the CDR3 DNA reads TGTGCCAGCAGCTTAGGGCTAGCGGTTCGCACAGATACGCAGTATTTT. Translated: CASSLGLAVRTDTQYF.

In the case of this clone: The sample has other DNA sequences that encode this CDR3 too. The genes are TRBV28 and TRBJ1-6; tentatively, D is TRBD1 (5 bases). The CDR3 length is 14 residues. CDR1 and CDR2 from the germline V gene are MDHEN and SYDVKM. V lost 4 bases and J lost 7, with 11 bases in between. The CDR3 is CASSSGTANSPLHF. CDR3 DNA sequence: TGTGCCAGCAGTTCCGGGACTGCGAATTCACCCCTCCACTTT.

The chain combines TRBV4-1 with TRBJ2-6; 10 bases fit TRBD1. Germline lookup yields CDR1 MGHRA and CDR2 YSYEKL. Losses at the gene ends were 4 bases for V and 0 bases for J; bases not matched to a gene: 9. The CDR3 loop spans 19 amino acids. CDR3: CASSPSGTGVLSGANVLTF. The CDR3 DNA reads as TGCGCCAGCAGCCCCTCCGGGACAGGGGTTCTCTCTGGGGCCAACGTCCTGACTTTC.

In DNA form, the CDR3 reads TGTGCCAGCAGCCAGACAGGGTATGGCTACACCTTC. Translating gives CASSQTGYGYTF. The chain carries TRBV2 and TRBJ1-2; 7 nucleotides line up with TRBD1. The CDR3 length is 12 residues. V shed 6 bases and J 5 bases; nucleotides not matched to a gene: 3. Per germline, CDR1 SNHLY and CDR2 FYNNEI.

The table lists this clone with a count of one. The V call is TRBV5-4, the J call TRBJ1-1, with D possibly being TRBD1 (6 bases). The CDR3 totals 14 residues. V was cut by 0 bases and J by 7 bases, with 13 bases left in between. Germline values: CDR1 SGHNT, CDR2 YYREEE (reference sequence). CDR3 bases: TGTGCCAGCAGCTTGGGGGGGCGCGGAGTTGAAGCTTTCTTT. It translates to CASSLGGRGVEAFF.

The V and J genes are TRBV28 and TRBJ1-5, with a weak D call TRBD1 (5 bases). Germline V lookup: CDR1 MDHEN, CDR2 SYDVKM. The CDR3 is made up of 13 amino acids. With 6 bases removed from V and 3 bases from J, the gap between germline ends came to 9 bases. The CDR3 is CASSKGINQPQHF. CDR3 DNA: TGTGCCAGCAGCAAGGGGATCAATCAGCCCCAGCATTTT.